This T cell receptor beta chain was profiled in a study of shared clonotypes between healthy human individuals. About the research overall: Donors, aged 18 to 49, were a couple of women and three men. Researchers assigned three CD4 naive, three CD4 memory, two CD8 naive and one CD8 memory plate to each donor. Overall study findings and caveats: Around 4.7% of naive CD4 clonotypes were shared across a handful of donors.

To note about this clone: The target antigen is unknown.

This table comes from immunoSEQ multiplex PCR, and its TCRdb copy is limited to in-frame clones, with some not included. The sample has 2 million to 2.5 million clones; around 95% are singletons. The sequenced material came from naive CD4+ T cells sorted from blood. Subset given: CD45RA+ positively selected. This TCR was recovered from a man aged 18-30 years in good health.

CDR3 sequence reads: CASRRGDGGYTF. The CDR3 DNA follows: TGTGCCAGCAGGCGAGGGGATGGTGGCTACACCTTC. This rearrangement joins TRBV6-5 to TRBJ1-2, with D possibly being TRBD1 (5 bases). Germline CDR1 and CDR2: MNHEY and SVGAGI. The length of the CDR3 is 12 residues. Trimming took 6 bases from V and 7 from J, leaving 12 bases between them.